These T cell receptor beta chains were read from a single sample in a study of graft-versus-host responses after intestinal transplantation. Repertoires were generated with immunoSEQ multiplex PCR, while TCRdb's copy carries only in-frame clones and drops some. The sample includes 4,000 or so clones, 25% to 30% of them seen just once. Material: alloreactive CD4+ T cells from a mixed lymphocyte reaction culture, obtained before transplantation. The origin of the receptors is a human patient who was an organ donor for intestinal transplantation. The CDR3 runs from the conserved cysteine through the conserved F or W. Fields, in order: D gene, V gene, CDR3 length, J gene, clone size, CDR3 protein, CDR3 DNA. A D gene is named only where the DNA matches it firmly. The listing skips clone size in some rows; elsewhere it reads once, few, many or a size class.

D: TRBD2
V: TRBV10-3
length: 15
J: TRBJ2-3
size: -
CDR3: CAISGTSGGTDTQYF
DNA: TGTGCCATCAGTGGGACTAGCGGGGGAACAGATACGCAGTATTTT

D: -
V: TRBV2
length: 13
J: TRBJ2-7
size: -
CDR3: CASRAMGGYEQYF
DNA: TGTGCCAGCAGGGCAATGGGGGGCTACGAGCAGTACTTC

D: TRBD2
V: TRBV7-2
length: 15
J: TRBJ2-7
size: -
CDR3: CASSRTSGGSYEQYF
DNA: TGTGCCAGCAGCCGGACTAGCGGGGGCTCCTACGAGCAGTACTTC

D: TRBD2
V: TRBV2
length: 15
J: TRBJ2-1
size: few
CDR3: CASSDAGAGVNEQFF
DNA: TGTGCCAGCAGTGATGCGGGAGCCGGCGTCAATGAGCAGTTCTTC

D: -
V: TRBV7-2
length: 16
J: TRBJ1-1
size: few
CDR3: CASSLGPGQGGAEAFF
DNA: TGTGCCAGCAGCTTAGGGCCCGGGCAGGGAGGGGCTGAAGCTTTCTTT

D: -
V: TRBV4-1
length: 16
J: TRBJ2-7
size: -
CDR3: CASSQDSGGFSYEQYF
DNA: TGCGCCAGCAGCCAAGATAGTGGAGGGTTCTCCTACGAGCAGTACTTC

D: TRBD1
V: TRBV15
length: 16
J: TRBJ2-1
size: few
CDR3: CATSRDLTGGAYEQFF
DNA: TGTGCCACCAGCAGAGATCTGACAGGGGGCGCATATGAGCAGTTCTTC

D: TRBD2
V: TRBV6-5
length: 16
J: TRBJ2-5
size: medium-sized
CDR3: CASSYSLAGGQETQYF
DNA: TGTGCCAGCAGTTACTCTCTAGCGGGGGGTCAAGAGACCCAGTACTTC

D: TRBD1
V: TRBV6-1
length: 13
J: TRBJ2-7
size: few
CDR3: CASRPTGAYEQYF
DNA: TGTGCCAGCAGACCGACAGGGGCCTACGAGCAGTACTTC

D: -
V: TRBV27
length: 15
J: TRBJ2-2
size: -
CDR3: CASTQWGARAGELFF
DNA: TGTGCCAGCACCCAATGGGGGGCGCGGGCCGGGGAGCTGTTTTTT

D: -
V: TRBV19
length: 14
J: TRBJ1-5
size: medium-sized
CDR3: CASSISGNNQPQHF
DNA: TGTGCCAGTAGTATTTCAGGGAACAATCAGCCCCAGCATTTT

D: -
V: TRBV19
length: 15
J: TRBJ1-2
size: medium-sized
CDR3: CASSALGARGYGYTF
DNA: TGTGCCAGTAGTGCCCTGGGGGCCCGGGGATATGGCTACACCTTC

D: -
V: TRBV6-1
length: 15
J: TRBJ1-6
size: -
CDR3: CASSSDVSYNSPLHF
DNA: TGTGCCAGCAGTTCCGACGTATCCTATAATTCACCCCTCCACTTT

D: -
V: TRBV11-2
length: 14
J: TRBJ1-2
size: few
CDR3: CASSLGGDNYGYTF
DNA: TGTGCCAGCAGCTTAGGTGGGGACAACTATGGCTACACCTTC

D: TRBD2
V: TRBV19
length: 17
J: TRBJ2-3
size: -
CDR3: CASSIGVAGGLGDTQYF
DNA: TGTGCCAGTAGTATAGGGGTAGCGGGGGGCCTCGGGGATACGCAGTATTTT

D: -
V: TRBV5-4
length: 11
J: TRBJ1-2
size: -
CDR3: CASSWNYGYTF
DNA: TGTGCCAGCAGCTGGAACTATGGCTACACCTTC

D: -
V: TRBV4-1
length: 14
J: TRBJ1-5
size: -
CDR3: CASSQDFGVQPQHF
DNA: TGCGCCAGCAGCCAAGATTTCGGGGTGCAGCCCCAGCATTTT

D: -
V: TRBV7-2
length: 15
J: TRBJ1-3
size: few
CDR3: CASSLASGGRNTIYF
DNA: TGTGCCAGCAGCTTAGCGTCGGGGGGCCGAAACACCATATATTTT

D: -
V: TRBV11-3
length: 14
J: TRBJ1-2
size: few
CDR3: CASSLDRANYGYTF
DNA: TGTGCCAGCAGCTTAGACAGGGCTAACTATGGCTACACCTTC

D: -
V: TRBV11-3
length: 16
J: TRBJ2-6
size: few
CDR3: CASSFTQGSGANVLTF
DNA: TGTGCCAGCAGCTTTACCCAGGGCTCCGGGGCCAACGTCCTGACTTTC

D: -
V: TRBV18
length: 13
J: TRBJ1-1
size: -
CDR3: CASSHHPGTEAFF
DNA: TGTGCCAGCTCACATCACCCGGGCACTGAAGCTTTCTTT

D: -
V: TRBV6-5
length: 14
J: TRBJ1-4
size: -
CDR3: CASSDRGGGEKLFF
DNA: TGTGCCAGCAGTGATCGGGGGGGCGGAGAAAAACTGTTTTTT

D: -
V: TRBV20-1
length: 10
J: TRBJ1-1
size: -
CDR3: CSVGVSEAFF
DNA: TGCAGTGTAGGGGTCTCTGAAGCTTTCTTT

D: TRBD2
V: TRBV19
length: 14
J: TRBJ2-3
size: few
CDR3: CASSITSGIGTQYF
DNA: TGTGCCAGTAGTATCACTAGCGGGATAGGTACGCAGTATTTT

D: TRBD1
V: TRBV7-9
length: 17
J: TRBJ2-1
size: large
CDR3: CASSFGLTGKSYNEQFF
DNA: TGTGCCAGCAGCTTCGGGTTGACAGGGAAGTCCTACAATGAGCAGTTCTTC

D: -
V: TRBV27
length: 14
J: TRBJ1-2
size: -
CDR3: CASSPYTGFGGYTF
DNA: TGTGCCAGCAGTCCCTACACAGGGTTTGGTGGCTACACCTTC

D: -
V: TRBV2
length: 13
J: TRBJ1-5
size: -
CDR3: CASSEGNNQPQHF
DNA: TGTGCCAGCAGTGAAGGAAACAATCAGCCCCAGCATTTT

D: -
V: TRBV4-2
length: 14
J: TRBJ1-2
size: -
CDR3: CASSQGTRGYGYTF
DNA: TGTGCCAGCAGTCAGGGGACGCGCGGCTATGGCTACACCTTC

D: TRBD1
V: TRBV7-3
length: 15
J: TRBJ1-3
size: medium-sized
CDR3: CASSSRDRGLNTIYF
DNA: TGTGCCAGCAGCAGCCGGGACAGGGGTTTAAACACCATATATTTT

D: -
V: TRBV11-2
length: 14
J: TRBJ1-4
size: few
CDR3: CASSARAANEKLFF
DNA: TGTGCCAGCAGCGCAAGGGCGGCTAATGAAAAACTGTTTTTT

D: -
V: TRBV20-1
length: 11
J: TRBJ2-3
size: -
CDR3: CSARVGVSQYF
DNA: TGCAGTGCTAGAGTTGGGGTTTCGCAGTATTTT

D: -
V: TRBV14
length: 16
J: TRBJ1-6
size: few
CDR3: CASSQDQQAGGSPLHF
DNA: TGTGCCAGCAGCCAAGATCAACAGGCGGGGGGTTCACCCCTCCACTTT

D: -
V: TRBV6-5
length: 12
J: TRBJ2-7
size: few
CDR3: CASSDRTYEQYF
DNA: TGTGCCAGCAGTGACAGGACCTACGAGCAGTACTTC

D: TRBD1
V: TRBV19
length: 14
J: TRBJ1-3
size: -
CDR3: CASSTGGSGNTIYF
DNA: TGTGCCAGTAGTACAGGGGGCTCTGGAAACACCATATATTTT

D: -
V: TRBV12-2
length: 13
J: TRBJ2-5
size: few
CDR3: CASRLSGGETQYF
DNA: TGTGCAAGTCGCTTATCGGGGGGGGAGACCCAGTACTTC

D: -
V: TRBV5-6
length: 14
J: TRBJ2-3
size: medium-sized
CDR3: CASSRSELRDTQYF
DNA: TGTGCCAGCAGCAGAAGCGAACTGAGGGATACGCAGTATTTT

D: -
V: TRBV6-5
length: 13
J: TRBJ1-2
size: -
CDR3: CASAELANYGYTF
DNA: TGTGCCAGCGCAGAGTTAGCTAACTATGGCTACACCTTC

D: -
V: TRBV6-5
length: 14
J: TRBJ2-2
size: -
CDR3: CASSFGQNTGELFF
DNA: TGTGCCAGCAGTTTCGGACAGAACACCGGGGAGCTGTTTTTT